The 18 T cell receptor beta chains reported below all come from one sample, sequenced in a study of T cell responses to AZD1222 COVID-19 vaccine. Libraries were prepared by immunoSEQ multiplex PCR; TCRdb keeps only in-frame clonotypes and omits some of them. The sample holds approximately 60,000 clones, about 86% seen once. The source material was peripheral blood, sampled on day 0 of AZD1222 vaccination. The receptors derive from an adult in good health.

This rearrangement joins TRBV4-2 to TRBJ2-3; TRBD2 aligns across 8 bases. This CDR3 region has 14 residues. Germline CDR1 is LGHNA and CDR2 is YNFKEQ. Trimming removed 2 bases from V and 6 bases from J; junction bases left unmatched: 4. CDR3 region: CASSQRAGDDTQYF. In DNA, the CDR3 is TGTGCCAGCAGCCAACGAGCGGGAGATGATACGCAGTATTTT.

V and J are TRBV28 and TRBJ2-1; possibly TRBD2 for D (7 bases). From germline, CDR1 is MDHEN and CDR2 SYDVKM. V gave up 6 bases and J gave up 2 bases, with 14 bases separating them. The CDR3 extends over 15 amino acids. The CDR3, as DNA: TGTGCCAGCAGCGATACGGGGGGCGCCTACAATGAGCAGTTCTTC. It specifies CASSDTGGAYNEQFF.

On this clone: Germline is not matched at one junction end, which may reflect a read error. The chain combines TRBV6-5 with TRBJ1-1; D unclear. In germline, CDR1 is MNHEY, CDR2 SVGAGI. This CDR3 comprises 15 residues. The CDR3, as DNA: TGTGCCAGCAGTGACTCCGGGGATCTTAACACTGAAGCTTTCTTT. This gives the protein CASSDSGDLNTEAFF.

The gene calls are TRBV6-5 and TRBJ1-2, with TRBD1 matching over 9 bases. The V segment lost 4 bases and the J segment 4 bases; nucleotides outside the gene matches: 7. Germline assignment: CDR1 MNHEY and CDR2 SVGAGI. CDR3 length: 15 residues. CDR3 region: CASSFGGQGLYGYTF. The CDR3 nucleotides read TGTGCCAGCAGTTTTGGGGGACAGGGCCTCTATGGCTACACCTTC.

V usage is TRBV5-1 and J usage is TRBJ2-1; the match to TRBD1 covers 9 bases. CDR1 and CDR2 from the germline V gene are SGHRS and YFSETQ. The CDR3 is 14 residues long. The junction had 5 bases not matched to a gene; V was cut back by 2 bases and J by 8 bases. CDR3 nucleotides: TGCGCCAGCAGCTTAGGGACAGGGCATGATGAGCAGTTCTTC. This translates into CASSLGTGHDEQFF.

The chain carries TRBV7-8 and TRBJ2-3, with 7 bases fitting TRBD1. Losses at the gene ends were 4 bases for V and 1 base for J; bases not matched to a gene: 11. Germline V gives CDR1 SGHVS, CDR2 FQNEAQ. There are 17 residues in the CDR3. As DNA, the CDR3 is TGTGCCAGCAGCTCACCCTCCCGGGACAGTGGCACAGATACGCAGTATTTT. Encoded protein: CASSSPSRDSGTDTQYF. Based on the CDR3 plus reference TRBV7-8 and TRBJ2-3, the full variable domain is GAGVSQSPRYKVAKRGQDVALRCDPISGHVSLFWYQQALGQGPEFLTYFQNEAQLDKSGLPSDRFFAERPEGSVSTLKIQRTQQEDSAVYLCASSSPSRDSGTDTQYFGPGTRLTVL.

This sequence joins TRBV10-3 and TRBJ2-2, with D unclear. Trimming pared 4 bases from V and 5 bases from J, leaving 5 bases between. CDR3 length equals 12 residues. Germline CDR1 is ENHRY and CDR2 is SYGVKD. CDR3 nucleotides: TGTGCCATCAGTGGGACGACCGGGGAGCTGTTTTTT. Amino acids: CAISGTTGELFF.

The J gene is TRBJ1-2, the V gene TRBV7-9; D is unclear. The CDR3 totals 12 residues. The ends were cut back, 0 bases at V and 7 bases at J, with 6 bases in the middle. Germline CDR1 is SEHNR and CDR2 is FQNEAQ (reference sequence). CDR3 loop: CASSLARTGYTF. The CDR3 nucleotides read TGTGCCAGCAGCTTAGCTAGGACTGGCTACACCTTC.

V and J are TRBV2 and TRBJ2-3, with TRBD2 identical over 14 bases. The CDR3 extends over 18 amino acids. Germline V gene lookup returns CDR1 SNHLY and CDR2 FYNNEI. V was pared by 3 bases and J by 3 bases, with 8 bases of the junction left unmatched. Written as DNA, the CDR3 is TGTGCCAGCAGTGACCGCCGGGGGACTAGCGGGAGAACAGATACGCAGTATTTT. Encoded protein: CASSDRRGTSGRTDTQYF.

The chain links TRBV4-3 to TRBJ2-7; TRBD1 matches at 9 bases. V lost 0 bases, J lost 4 bases, and 4 bases stayed unmatched. Looked up from germline, CDR1 is LGHNA and CDR2 is YSLEER. The CDR3 sequence is 15 residues long. CDR3 region: CASSQDSGTGYEQYF. The DNA of the CDR3 is TGCGCCAGCAGCCAAGATTCCGGGACAGGGTACGAGCAGTACTTC.

This chain joins TRBV19 and TRBJ1-1; D remains unclear. The CDR3 length is 13 residues. Germline V lookup: CDR1 LNHDA, CDR2 SQIVND (reference sequence). Trimming removed 4 bases from V and 3 bases from J, with 9 bases in between. CDR3 bases: TGTGCCAGTAGTACAACCTGGGACACTGAAGCTTTCTTT. Amino acids: CASSTTWDTEAFF.

As to this clone: The same CDR3 arises from other DNA sequences in this sample as well. V and J are TRBV11-1 and TRBJ1-6; unclear D gene. This CDR3 is 14 amino acids long. Germline V gene lookup returns CDR1 SGHAT and CDR2 FQDESV (reference sequence). With 3 bases removed from V and 5 bases from J, the gap between germline ends came to 8 bases. CDR3 sequence (DNA): TGTGCCAGCAGCTTCCGGGGAAATAATTCACCCCTCCACTTT. It is translated as CASSFRGNNSPLHF.

The chain links TRBV3-1 (or the pseudogene TRBV3-2) to TRBJ1-2; no clear D. Germline V lookup: CDR1 LGHDT, CDR2 YNNKEL (reference sequence). This CDR3 region has 11 residues. V was cut by 2 bases and J by 5 bases, with 3 bases left in between. The CDR3: CASSQLYGYTF. DNA for the CDR3: TGTGCCAGCAGCCAACTTTATGGCTACACCTTC.

The chain has TRBV27 and TRBJ1-5, with a tentative D call TRBD1 (5 bases). The CDR3 has 14 residues. V lost 10 bases to trimming and J lost 8 bases, with 21 bases between them. Germline values: CDR1 MNHEY, CDR2 SMNVEV (reference sequence). CDR3 DNA: TGTGCCACCCGACCCGGGGGGTCGGTTGAGCCCCAGCATTTT. This sequence encodes CATRPGGSVEPQHF.

The sample holds a few counts of this clone. The rearrangement links TRBV6-6 to TRBJ2-1; 14 bases align to TRBD2. From germline, CDR1 is MNHNY and CDR2 SVGAGI (reference sequence). The V segment lost 6 bases and the J segment 6 bases; nucleotides outside the gene matches: 7. This CDR3 region has 16 residues. CDR3 region: CASSRGTSGSGNEQFF. The CDR3 DNA is TGTGCCAGCAGCCGGGGGACTAGCGGGAGCGGCAATGAGCAGTTCTTC.

This clone was counted only a few times. The genes are TRBV2 and TRBJ2-1, with D possibly matching TRBD1 (5 bases). The CDR3 loop spans 13 amino acids. Between the trimmed V and J ends, which lost 3 bases and 12 bases, there was a span of 15 bases. Germline V lookup: CDR1 SNHLY, CDR2 FYNNEI. CDR3 DNA sequence: TGTGCCAGCAGTGAGCTTTACAGGAACGGGCAGTTCTTC. It codes for CASSELYRNGQFF.

The chain couples TRBV3-1 (or the pseudogene TRBV3-2) to TRBJ1-4; D remains ambiguous. This CDR3 contains 13 residues. Looked up from germline, CDR1 is LGHDT and CDR2 is YNNKEL (reference sequence). The V and J ends lost 2 bases and 8 bases respectively, with 9 bases between them. The CDR3 spells CASSQTTVEKLFF. In nucleotides, the CDR3 is TGTGCCAGCAGCCAAACGACGGTCGAAAAACTGTTTTTT.

The V gene is TRBV4-1, the J gene TRBJ2-3; D is undetermined. The V end lost 0 bases, the J end lost 5 bases, and 12 bases lay between the germline ends. The CDR3 consists of 15 residues. In germline, CDR1 is MGHRA, CDR2 YSYEKL. CDR3 loop: CASSQDTLSRDTQYF. For the CDR3, the DNA is TGCGCCAGCAGCCAAGATACCCTCAGCCGAGATACGCAGTATTTT.